This T cell receptor (beta chain) is drawn from a study of blood T cell repertoires in COVID-19 (dated by TCRdb to about 2020). Broadly, across the study: The collaborator samples originated in the United States, Italy and Spain and spanned the acute and convalescent phases of COVID-19. The material from the prospective study consisted of cDNA or gDNA derived from T cells, B-cell-depleted T cells, or PBMCs. Deeply sampled blood TCRbeta repertoires from subjects exposed to, actively infected with, or recovered from COVID-19 were included in the dataset. A freely available public database, intended as a resource for researchers studying the immune response to SARS-CoV-2, is where the repertoires were released. The samples were drawn from the first 160 participants of the ongoing ImmuneRACE study and from over a thousand subjects provided by 6 global collaborators. Nearly every sample came with metadata listing a de-identified subject ID, COVID-19 status, age in years and sex. Where available, HLA class I and class II types were obtained from metadata supplied by the sample provider rather than from assay-based typing.

The investigation overall reported the following: The quantity of clinical and demographic metadata differed by source and by participant and was supplied without curation.

The immunoSEQ Assay, a bias-controlled multiplex PCR, was used to amplify TCRbeta CDR3 regions from genomic DNA. The published analysis was carried out like this. The number of nucleated cells in each sample was estimated from the amplification of reference gene primers within the assay. To quantify the absolute abundance of each unique TCRbeta CDR3 rearrangement, sequence reads were collapsed and filtered. For each sample, productive Simpson clonality was calculated by taking the square root of Simpson's diversity index across productive rearrangements. The source is immuneACCESS, and TCRdb retained only in-frame sequences with V and J called. Part of the clones is not carried over; for the studies checked, unresolved V genes explain less than half of this, and the remainder is unexplained. V, J and clone size derive from that table, while D and trimming were established from the DNA sequence. In this sample the table shows just under 150,000 clones, about 91% of which occur a single time. The top ten clones comprise around 0.91% of the sample.

The CDR3, cysteine through phenylalanine, is 17 amino acids long. Only the CDR3 part of the read is kept: 51 bases, read in frame from the first base. Turning to this clone: The antigen this receptor binds is unknown. The record has no base qualities; no much larger clone is one base away.

Collaborating institutions collected whole blood in K2EDTA tubes following their own protocols. For TCRbeta analysis, collaborator samples were shipped as frozen whole blood, as isolated PBMCs, or as DNA extracted from either sample type. This TCR was recovered from a woman between 50 and 59 years old with acute or convalescent COVID-19. Material: peripheral blood. The V and J genes are TRBV21-1 and TRBJ2-2; the listed D gene, TRBD1, was not tested against the DNA. TRBV21-1 is given as a pseudogene. The DNA sequence reads TGTGCCAGCAGCAAAACGGGACAGGGGCCGGACGCCGGGGAGCTGTTTTTT. Translation gives CASSKTGQGPDAGELFF.